Listed below are T cell receptor beta chains from one sample, sequenced in a study of T cell responses to AZD1222 COVID-19 vaccine. Measured with immunoSEQ multiplex PCR; TCRdb has only the in-frame clones, and not every one. The table has about 67,000 clones, 83% seen once. Material: peripheral blood, obtained 28 days after the second AZD1222 dose. Source of these receptors: an adult who received the AZD1222 COVID-19 vaccine. Each CDR3 is given with its conserved first and last residue. The D gene is left open where the match is weak. For some rows the clone size is stated as once, few or many, or as a class when expanded; others skip it.

TRBD1 | TRBJ2-7 | medium-sized | TRBV19 | TGTGCCAGCAGGAAGACACAGGGGGCCGTGTTATCCGAGCAGTACTTC | CASRKTQGAVLSEQYF
NA | TRBJ1-1 | NA | TRBV18 | TGTGCCAGCTCCCTCGACACGAACACTGAAGCTTTCTTT | CASSLDTNTEAFF
TRBD1 | TRBJ1-6 | NA | TRBV25-1 | TGTGCCAGCAGTTCAACAGGGGGGAATTCACCCCTCCACTTT | CASSSTGGNSPLHF
NA | TRBJ1-2 | NA | TRBV15 | TGTGCCACCAGCAGGACAGTTTCGCAGGGCTATGGCTACACCTTC | CATSRTVSQGYGYTF
NA | TRBJ1-1 | NA | TRBV29-1 | TGCAGCGTTATTCAGGGGAAGGCTGAAGCTTTCTTT | CSVIQGKAEAFF
NA | TRBJ2-7 | few | TRBV4-1 | TGCGCCAGCAGCTCAGGGGCCTCCTACGAGCAGTACTTC | CASSSGASYEQYF
NA | TRBJ2-1 | NA | TRBV27 | TGTGCCAGCAGGTTAAGGGGCTATACGGGGGAGCAGTTCTTC | CASRLRGYTGEQFF
TRBD1 | TRBJ2-5 | NA | TRBV4-2 | TGTGCCAGCAGCCAACTTACAGGGGGCGCGAATAGAGAGACCCAGTACTTC | CASSQLTGGANRETQYF
NA | TRBJ2-1 | NA | TRBV6-2/TRBV6-3 | TGTGCCAGCAGTCAAGGATCTGAGCAGTTCTTC | CASSQGSEQFF
NA | TRBJ1-1 | NA | TRBV5-4 | TGTGCCAGCAGCTACATGGACAGGAACACTGAAGCTTTCTTT | CASSYMDRNTEAFF